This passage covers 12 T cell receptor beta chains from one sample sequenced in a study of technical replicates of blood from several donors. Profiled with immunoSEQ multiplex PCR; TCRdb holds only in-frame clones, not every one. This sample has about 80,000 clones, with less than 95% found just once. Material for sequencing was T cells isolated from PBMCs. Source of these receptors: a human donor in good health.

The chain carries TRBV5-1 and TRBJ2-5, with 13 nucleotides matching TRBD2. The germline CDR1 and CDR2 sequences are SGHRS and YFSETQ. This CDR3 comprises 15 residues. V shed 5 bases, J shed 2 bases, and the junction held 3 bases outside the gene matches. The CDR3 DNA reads TGCGCCAGCAGTGGACTAGCGGGGGCTCAAGAGACCCAGTACTTC. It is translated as CASSGLAGAQETQYF.

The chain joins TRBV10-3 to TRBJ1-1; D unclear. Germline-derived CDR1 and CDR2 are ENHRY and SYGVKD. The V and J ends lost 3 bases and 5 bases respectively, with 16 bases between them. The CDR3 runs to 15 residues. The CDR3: CAISDYEGKGTEAFF. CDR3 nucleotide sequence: TGTGCCATCAGTGACTATGAGGGCAAGGGAACTGAAGCTTTCTTT.

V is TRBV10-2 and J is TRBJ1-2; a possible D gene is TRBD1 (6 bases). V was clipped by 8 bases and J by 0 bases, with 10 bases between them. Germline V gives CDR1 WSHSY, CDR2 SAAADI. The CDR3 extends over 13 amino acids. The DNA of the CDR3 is TGCGCCAGCTCCAGGACAGCTAACTATGGCTACACCTTC. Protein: CASSRTANYGYTF.

The CDR3 region has the DNA TGTGCCAGCAGACTGGGACAGGGGACCTACAATGAGCAGTTCTTC. Its translation is CASRLGQGTYNEQFF. The genes are TRBV5-5 and TRBJ2-1, with 10 bases lining up with TRBD1. The ends lost 5 bases at V and 2 bases at J; junction bases unmatched: 4. Germline V gives CDR1 SGHKS, CDR2 YYEKEE (reference sequence). The CDR3 is 15 residues long. Full variable domain (missing parts from reference TRBV5-5 and TRBJ2-1): DAGVTQSPTHLIKTRGQQVTLRCSPISGHKSVSWYQQVLGQGPQFIFQYYEKEERGRGNFPDRFSARQFPNYSSELNVNALLLGDSALYLCASRLGQGTYNEQFFGPGTRLTVL.

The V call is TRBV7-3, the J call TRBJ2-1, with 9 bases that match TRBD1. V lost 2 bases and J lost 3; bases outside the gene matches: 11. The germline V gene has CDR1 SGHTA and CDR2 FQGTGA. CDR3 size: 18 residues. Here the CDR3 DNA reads TGTGCCAGCAGCTTAGTAGACACCGGGACAGGGCACTACAATGAGCAGTTCTTC. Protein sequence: CASSLVDTGTGHYNEQFF.

DNA for the CDR3: TGCGCCAGCAGCCGAGGGGGCGCGGCGTATGAGCAGTTCTTC. This encodes CASSRGGAAYEQFF. This chain uses TRBV4-3 with TRBJ2-1, with 7 bases fitting TRBD1. The CDR3 runs 14 residues. The trim removed 4 bases at V and 8 bases at J, leaving 8 bases unmatched. The V gene's germline CDR1 is LGHNA and CDR2 YSLEER.

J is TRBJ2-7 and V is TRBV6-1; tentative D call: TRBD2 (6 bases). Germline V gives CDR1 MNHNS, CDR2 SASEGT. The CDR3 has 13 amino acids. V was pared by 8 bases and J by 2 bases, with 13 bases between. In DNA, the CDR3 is TGTGCCAGCCGAGAGCGGGCGGCCTACGAGCAGTACTTC. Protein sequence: CASRERAAYEQYF.

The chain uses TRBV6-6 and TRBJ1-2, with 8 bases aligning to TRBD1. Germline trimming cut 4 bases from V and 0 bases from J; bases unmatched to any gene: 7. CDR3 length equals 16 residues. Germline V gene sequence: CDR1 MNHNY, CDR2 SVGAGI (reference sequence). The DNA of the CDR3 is TGTGCCAGCAGTTCGGACAGGGAATTAGCTAACTATGGCTACACCTTC. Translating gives CASSSDRELANYGYTF.

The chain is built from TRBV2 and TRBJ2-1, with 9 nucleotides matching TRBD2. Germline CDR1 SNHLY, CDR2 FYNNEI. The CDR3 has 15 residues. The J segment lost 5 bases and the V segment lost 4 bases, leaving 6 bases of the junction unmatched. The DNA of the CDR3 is TGTGCCAGCAGTGGAGCGGGAGGCTCTCACAATGAGCAGTTCTTC. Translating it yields CASSGAGGSHNEQFF.

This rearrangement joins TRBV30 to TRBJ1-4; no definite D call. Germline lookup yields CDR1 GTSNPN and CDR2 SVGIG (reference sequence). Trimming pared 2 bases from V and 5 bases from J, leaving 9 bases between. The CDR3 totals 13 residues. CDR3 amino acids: CAWSTGRNEKLFF. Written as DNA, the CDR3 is TGTGCCTGGAGTACCGGGAGGAATGAAAAACTGTTTTTT.

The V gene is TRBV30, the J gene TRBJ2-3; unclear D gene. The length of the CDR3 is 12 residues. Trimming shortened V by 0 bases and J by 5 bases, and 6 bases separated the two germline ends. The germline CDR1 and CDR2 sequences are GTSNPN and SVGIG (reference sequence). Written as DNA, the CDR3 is TGTGCCTGGAGTGTTATATTAGATACGCAGTATTTT. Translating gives CAWSVILDTQYF.

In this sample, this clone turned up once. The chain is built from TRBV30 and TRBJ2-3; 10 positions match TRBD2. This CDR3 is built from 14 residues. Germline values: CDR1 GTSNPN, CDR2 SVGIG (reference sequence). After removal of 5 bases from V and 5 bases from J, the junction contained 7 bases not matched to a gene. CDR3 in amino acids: CAWWTSGEEDTQYF. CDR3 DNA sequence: TGTGCCTGGTGGACTAGCGGAGAGGAAGATACGCAGTATTTT.